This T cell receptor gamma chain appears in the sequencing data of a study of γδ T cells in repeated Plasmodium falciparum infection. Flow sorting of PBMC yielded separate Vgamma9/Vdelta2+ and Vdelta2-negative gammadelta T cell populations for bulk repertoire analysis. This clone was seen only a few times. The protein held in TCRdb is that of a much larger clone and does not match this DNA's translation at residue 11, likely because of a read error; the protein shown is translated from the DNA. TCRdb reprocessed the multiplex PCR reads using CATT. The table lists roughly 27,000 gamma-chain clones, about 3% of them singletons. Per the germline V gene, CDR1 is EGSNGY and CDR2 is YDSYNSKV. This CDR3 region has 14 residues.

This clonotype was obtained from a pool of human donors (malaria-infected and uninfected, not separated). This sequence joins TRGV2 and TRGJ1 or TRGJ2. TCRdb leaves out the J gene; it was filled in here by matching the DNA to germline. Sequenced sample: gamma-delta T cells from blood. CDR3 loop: CATWDLENYYEKLF. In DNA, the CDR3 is TGTGCCACCTGGGACCTCGAGAATTATTATGAGAAACTCTTT.